This T cell receptor (beta chain) was found in a study of blood T cells in healthy people across ages. Study-level findings and limits: Shifts in expanded clonotypes may have been confounded by donor CMV status, which was unknown. Versus aged donors, long-lived donors had higher diversity and more naive CD4+ cells.

Only a few counts were recorded for this clonotype. The antigen is undetermined. Unmatched junction bases numbered 10, after V lost 3 bases and J lost 6 bases. Germline V gene data show CDR1 as SGHTA and CDR2 as FQGNSA. This CDR3 region has 16 residues. A second PCR, run for about 6 to 11 cycles, used a sample-barcoded 5' primer plus a J-beta primer mix. TCRdb re-analysed the 5' RACE reads in MiXCR, keeping a single row per CDR3 protein. The table has over 1,500,000 distinct CDR3 sequences, around 48% seen once. Isolated per sample were at least 7 million PBMCs. With each sample, at least 5 micrograms of total RNA were extracted.

Source material: blood. This chain links TRBV7-2 with TRBJ2-1; 8 bases agree with TRBD2. This receptor was taken from a middle-aged woman in good health. The CDR3 reads CASSFVPFGTSNEQFF. In nucleotides, the CDR3 is TGTGCCAGCAGCTTTGTTCCCTTTGGGACTAGCAATGAGCAGTTCTTC.